This T cell receptor beta chain was obtained from a study of T cell repertoires in cytomegalovirus infection. This clonotype has just a few counts. The CDR3 runs to 15 residues. V shed 6 bases and J 7 bases; nucleotides not matched to a gene: 12. Germline V lookup: CDR1 MNHNS, CDR2 SASEGT. TCRdb fed the reads into MiXCR, producing one record per CDR3 protein. The sample gives some 450,000 distinct CDR3 sequences, roughly 30% of which show up once; roughly 13% is in the top ten. The clonotype comes from a human donor in good health (CMV status not recorded). Some clones in this sample may be carry-over from other donors' samples. The rearrangement joins TRBV6-1 to TRBJ2-5; 9 nucleotides align to TRBD1. Sequencing was performed on PBMCs. Here the CDR3 reads CASRAGTGPTWTQYF. CDR3 in DNA: TGTGCCAGCAGGGCGGGGACAGGGCCGACGTGGACCCAGTACTTC.